This T cell receptor beta chain derives from a study of identical twins. In this sample, this clonotype turned up a few times. Its antigen is not identified. V was clipped by 0 bases and J by 5 bases, with 10 bases between them. Germline loops: CDR1 MNHEY, CDR2 SVGAGI. This CDR3 comprises 14 residues. Study-level points and caveats: In drawing conclusions, the study used cross-sectional statistical analysis and did not follow the same donors.

Template switching (which added a universal primer site) was used, and cDNA carried unique molecular identifiers. TCRdb processed the 5' RACE reads anew with MiXCR; each CDR3 protein has one entry. The data contain 500,000 to 700,000 distinct CDR3 sequences, about 7.6% of them singletons. The data also belong to a second study, concerning yellow fever vaccine responses in identical twins.

V usage is TRBV6-5 and J usage is TRBJ1-2, with D uncertain. The clonotype originates from a woman aged 18-29 years in good health. The material sequenced was PBMCs. The CDR3 DNA follows: TGTGCCAGCAGTTACTCGGCAGGCCCTTATGGCTACACCTTC. Its translation is CASSYSAGPYGYTF.